This entry lists 21 T cell receptor beta chains sequenced from one sample in a study of blood T cell repertoires in COVID-19. Sequencing used immunoSEQ multiplex PCR; TCRdb keeps in-frame clones, though not all of them. The sample yields more than 95,000 clones, about 85% seen once. The sequencing input was peripheral blood. The receptors here all came from a man in his fifties or sixties with acute or convalescent COVID-19.

This clone has more than one count but fewer than ten. The genes are TRBV5-8 and TRBJ2-1, with TRBD2 matching 8 bases. The germline V gene has CDR1 SGHTS and CDR2 YDEGEE. CDR3 length: 15 residues. V lost 0 bases, J lost 4 bases, and 3 bases stayed unmatched. The CDR3 protein is CASSLGSGRYNEQFF. DNA of the CDR3: TGTGCCAGCAGCTTGGGCAGCGGGAGATACAATGAGCAGTTCTTC.

V and J are TRBV6-6 and TRBJ2-7; TRBD2 matches at 8 bases. CDR1 MNHNY and CDR2 SVGAGI come from the germline V gene (reference sequence). The CDR3 extends over 14 amino acids. J gave up 4 bases and V 5 bases, and 7 bases lay outside the gene matches. The CDR3 DNA sequence: TGTGCCAGCAGTCCCCCGGGAGGGCGTTACGAGCAGTACTTC. It codes for CASSPPGGRYEQYF.

This clone has just a few counts. V and J are TRBV7-2 and TRBJ2-3; 9 bases map to TRBD2. Germline-derived CDR1 and CDR2 are SGHTA and FQGNSA. Trimming cost V 3 bases and J 5 bases; bases outside gene matches: 15. The length of the CDR3 is 18 residues. The CDR3 DNA follows: TGTGCCAGCAGCTTTGGAACTAGCGGGCGGAGGCGGGGAGATACGCAGTATTTT. Protein sequence: CASSFGTSGRRRGDTQYF.

The chain joins TRBV7-9 to TRBJ2-3; TRBD1 is a possible D gene (6 bases). Looked up from germline, CDR1 is SEHNR and CDR2 is FQNEAQ (reference sequence). CDR3 size: 15 residues. With 4 bases removed from V and 7 bases from J, the gap between germline ends came to 18 bases. The CDR3 sequence: CASSSGQNPVHTQYF. The CDR3 coding sequence is TGTGCCAGCAGCTCCGGACAGAACCCCGTACATACGCAGTATTTT.

V gene TRBV2 combines with J gene TRBJ2-1; 11 nucleotides match TRBD2. V lost 5 bases, J lost 6 bases, and 6 bases stayed unmatched. The CDR3 has 15 amino acids. Germline V CDR1 and CDR2: SNHLY, FYNNEI. The CDR3 loop reads CASSPTSGNSNEQFF. The CDR3 nucleotides are TGTGCCAGCAGTCCGACTAGCGGGAACTCCAATGAGCAGTTCTTC.

The J gene is TRBJ1-4, the V gene TRBV6-5; 8 positions agree with TRBD1. CDR1 MNHEY and CDR2 SVGAGI come from the germline V gene. This CDR3 is built from 15 residues. V shed 6 bases, J shed 8 bases, and the junction held 11 bases outside the gene matches. The chain's CDR3 is CASSRSGTGTEKLFF. CDR3 nucleotides: TGTGCCAGCAGCCGGTCCGGGACAGGAACCGAAAAACTGTTTTTT.

This clone was seen once. The chain is built from TRBV6-5 and TRBJ1-3; D is perhaps TRBD1 (5 bases). Between the trimmed V and J ends, which lost 6 bases and 1 base, there was a span of 7 bases. The CDR3 has 13 amino acids. Germline CDR1 is MNHEY and CDR2 is SVGAGI. CDR3 amino acids: CASRRGSGNTIYF. As DNA, the CDR3 is TGTGCCAGCAGAAGGGGATCTGGAAACACCATATATTTT.

V usage is TRBV15 and J usage is TRBJ2-1; D might be TRBD2 (5 bases). This CDR3 region has 15 residues. Per germline, CDR1 LNHNV and CDR2 YYDKDF (reference sequence). V lost 0 bases, J lost 6 bases, and 12 bases lay in between. CDR3 amino acids: CATSREAASGNEQFF. The CDR3 region has the DNA TGTGCCACCAGCAGAGAGGCAGCCAGCGGCAATGAGCAGTTCTTC.

This chain uses TRBV28 with TRBJ2-1; D ambiguous. V dropped 7 bases and J dropped 7 bases, with 8 bases sitting between them. This CDR3 contains 11 residues. CDR1 is MDHEN, CDR2 SYDVKM, per germline. CDR3 protein: CASNLENEQFF. The CDR3 DNA sequence: TGTGCCAGCAATCTTGAGAATGAGCAGTTCTTC.

The J gene is TRBJ2-3, the V gene TRBV3-1 (or the pseudogene TRBV3-2); 9 bases line up with TRBD2. From germline, CDR1 is LGHDT and CDR2 YNNKEL (reference sequence). The trim removed 0 bases at V and 4 bases at J, leaving 5 bases unmatched. CDR3 length: 16 residues. The CDR3, as DNA: TGTGCCAGCAGCCAAGAGGTCGCGGGAGGGGCAGATACGCAGTATTTT. Protein sequence: CASSQEVAGGADTQYF.

The J gene is TRBJ2-7, the V gene TRBV28; a possible D gene is TRBD2 (5 bases). Trimming left V 5 bases short and J 3 bases short, with 11 bases between. Looked up from germline, CDR1 is MDHEN and CDR2 is SYDVKM. This CDR3 is built from 13 residues. The CDR3 bases are TGTGCCAGCAGTCCCTGGGGAGACTACGAGCAGTACTTC. Its protein product is CASSPWGDYEQYF.

The chain has TRBV7-9 and TRBJ1-6; 10 nucleotides match TRBD1. The length of the CDR3 is 15 residues. Germline assignment: CDR1 SEHNR and CDR2 FQNEAQ (reference sequence). V trimming: 5 bases; J trimming: 7 bases; junction bases outside the gene matches: 5. Here the CDR3 reads CASSLRDRGNSPLHF. DNA of the CDR3: TGTGCCAGCAGCCTCCGGGACAGGGGAAATTCACCCCTCCACTTT.

The chain recombines TRBV6-5 with TRBJ2-7; the D gene is possibly TRBD2 (6 bases). This CDR3 contains 10 residues. V lost 11 bases, J lost 4 bases, and 9 bases lay in between. Germline loops: CDR1 MNHEY, CDR2 SVGAGI. CDR3 region: CAAREYEQYF. The CDR3 nucleotides read TGTGCCGCCCGGGAGTACGAGCAGTACTTC.

The gene calls are TRBV9 and TRBJ1-5; D is unresolved. The CDR3 is 14 amino acids. Germline V gene lookup returns CDR1 SGDLS and CDR2 YYNGEE. Trimming left V 4 bases short and J 4 bases short, with 12 bases between. The CDR3 DNA sequence: TGTGCCAGCAGCCCAGGCAGGAGGAATCAGCCCCAGCATTTT. Its translation: CASSPGRRNQPQHF.

The chain has TRBV27 and TRBJ1-6; a weak D match, TRBD1 (5 bases). Germline lookup yields CDR1 MNHEY and CDR2 SMNVEV (reference sequence). This CDR3 contains 14 residues. Trimming pared 6 bases from V and 9 bases from J, leaving 15 bases between. CDR3 region: CASSARGTASPLHF. The CDR3 nucleotides are TGTGCCAGCAGCGCCCGGGGGACCGCTTCACCCCTCCACTTT.

The genes are TRBV20-1 and TRBJ1-1; D unresolved. The CDR3 loop spans 10 amino acids. Germline V gene lookup returns CDR1 DFQATT and CDR2 SNEGSKA (reference sequence). Trimming cost V 3 bases and J 8 bases, with 7 bases left between them. CDR3 protein: CSARVQEAFF. The CDR3 DNA is TGCAGTGCTAGGGTACAAGAAGCTTTCTTT.

This CDR3 is CASSLGGGSSYNEQFF. CDR3 DNA: TGTGCCAGCAGCTTGGGAGGGGGAAGCTCCTACAATGAGCAGTTCTTC. The genes are TRBV5-4 and TRBJ2-1; tentatively, D is TRBD1 (6 bases). Trimming stripped 0 bases from V and 0 bases from J, with 10 bases between. In germline, CDR1 is SGHNT, CDR2 YYREEE (reference sequence). The CDR3 runs 16 residues.

The chain couples TRBV29-1 to TRBJ1-2, with D hard to call. V dropped 4 bases and J dropped 4 bases, with 16 bases sitting between them. Germline CDR1 is SQVTM and CDR2 is ANQGSEA. The CDR3 spans 14 residues. CDR3 region: CSVGGMTQSYGYTF. CDR3 nucleotides: TGCAGCGTTGGAGGTATGACCCAGAGCTATGGCTACACCTTC.

The sample holds a few counts of this clone. V is TRBV19 and J is TRBJ2-3, with a possible D match to TRBD2 (6 bases). Trimming removed 7 bases at V and 3 bases at J, with 11 bases between. This CDR3 has 13 residues. Germline V gene sequence: CDR1 LNHDA, CDR2 SQIVND (reference sequence). CDR3 amino acids: CASTLGTTDTQYF. CDR3 nucleotide sequence: TGTGCCAGTACCCTGGGGACTACAGATACGCAGTATTTT. Using reference TRBV19 and TRBJ2-3 for the parts outside the CDR3, the full variable domain is DGGITQSPKYLFRKEGQNVTLSCEQNLNHDAMYWYRQDPGQGLRLIYYSQIVNDFQKGDIAEGYSVSREKKESFPLTVTSAQKNPTAFYLCASTLGTTDTQYFGPGTRLTVL.

This clone came up once. V and J are TRBV5-1 and TRBJ1-1; D is perhaps TRBD1 (5 bases). The ends were cut back, 2 bases at V and 4 bases at J, with 18 bases in the middle. The CDR3 totals 16 residues. Germline V gene sequence: CDR1 SGHRS, CDR2 YFSETQ. The CDR3 is CASSLGKGQSPTEAFF. The CDR3 DNA reads TGCGCCAGCAGCTTAGGGAAGGGGCAGTCCCCCACTGAAGCTTTCTTT.

The chain joins TRBV18 to TRBJ2-7; TRBD2 matches 9 bases. The CDR3 consists of 15 residues. Germline CDR1 is KGHSH and CDR2 is LQKENI. V was pared by 1 base and J by 5 bases, with 6 bases of the junction left unmatched. CDR3 coding DNA: TGTGCCAGCTCACCACTCCTAGCGGGAATGCACGAGCAGTACTTC. It translates to CASSPLLAGMHEQYF.